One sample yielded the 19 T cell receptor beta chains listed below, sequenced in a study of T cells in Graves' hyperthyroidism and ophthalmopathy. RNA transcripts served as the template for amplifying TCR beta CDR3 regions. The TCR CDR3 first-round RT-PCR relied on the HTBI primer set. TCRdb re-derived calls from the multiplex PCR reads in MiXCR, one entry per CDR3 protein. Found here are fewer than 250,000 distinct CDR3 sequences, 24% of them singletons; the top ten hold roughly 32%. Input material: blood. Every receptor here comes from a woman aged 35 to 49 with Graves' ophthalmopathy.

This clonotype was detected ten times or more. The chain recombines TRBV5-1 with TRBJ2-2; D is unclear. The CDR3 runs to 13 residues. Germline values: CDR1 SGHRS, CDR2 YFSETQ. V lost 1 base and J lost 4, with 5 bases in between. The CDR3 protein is CASSLTSTGELFF. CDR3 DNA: TGCGCCAGCAGCTTGACGAGCACCGGGGAGCTGTTTTTT. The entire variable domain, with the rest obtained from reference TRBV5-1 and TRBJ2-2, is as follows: KAGVTQTPRYLIKTRGQQVTLSCSPISGHRSVSWYQQTPGQGLQFLFEYFSETQRNKGNFPGRFSGRQFSNSRSEMNVSTLELGDSALYLCASSLTSTGELFFGEGSRLTVL.

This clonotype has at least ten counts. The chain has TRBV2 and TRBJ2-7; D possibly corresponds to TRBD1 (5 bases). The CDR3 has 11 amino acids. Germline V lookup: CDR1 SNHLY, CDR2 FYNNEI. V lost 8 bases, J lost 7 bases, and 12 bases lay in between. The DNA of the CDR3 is TGTGCCAGCCTAGGTCAGGGAGAGCAGTACTTC. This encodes CASLGQGEQYF.

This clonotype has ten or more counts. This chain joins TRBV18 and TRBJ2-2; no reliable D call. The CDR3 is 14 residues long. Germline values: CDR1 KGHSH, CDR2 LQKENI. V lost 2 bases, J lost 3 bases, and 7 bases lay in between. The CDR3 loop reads CASSPLQDTGELFF. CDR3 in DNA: TGTGCCAGCTCACCATTACAAGACACCGGGGAGCTGTTTTTT.

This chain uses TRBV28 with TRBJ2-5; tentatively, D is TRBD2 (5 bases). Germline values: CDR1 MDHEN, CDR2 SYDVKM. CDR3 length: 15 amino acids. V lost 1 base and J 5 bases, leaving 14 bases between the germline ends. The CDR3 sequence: CASSLYGVEGETQYF. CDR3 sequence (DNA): TGTGCCAGCAGTTTATATGGGGTTGAGGGCGAGACCCAGTACTTC.

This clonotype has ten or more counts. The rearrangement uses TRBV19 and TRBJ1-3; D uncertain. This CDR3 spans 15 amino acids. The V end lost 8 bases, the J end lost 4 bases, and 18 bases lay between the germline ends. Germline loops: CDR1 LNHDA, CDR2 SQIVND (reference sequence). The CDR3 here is CASLKGSRFGNTIYF. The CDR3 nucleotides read TGTGCCAGTCTAAAGGGCTCAAGGTTCGGAAACACCATATATTTT.

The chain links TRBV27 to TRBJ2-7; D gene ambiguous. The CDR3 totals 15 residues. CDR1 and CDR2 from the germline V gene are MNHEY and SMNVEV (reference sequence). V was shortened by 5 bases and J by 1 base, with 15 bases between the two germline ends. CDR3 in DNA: TGTGCCAGCAGTCCCAGGACCTCCTTATCCTACGAGCAGTACTTC. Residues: CASSPRTSLSYEQYF.

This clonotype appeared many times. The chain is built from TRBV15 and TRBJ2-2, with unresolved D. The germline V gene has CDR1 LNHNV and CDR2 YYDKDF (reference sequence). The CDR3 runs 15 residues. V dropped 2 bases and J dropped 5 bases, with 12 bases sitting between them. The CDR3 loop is CATSRRRSATGELFF. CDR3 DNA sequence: TGTGCCACCAGCAGAAGGAGATCGGCGACCGGGGAGCTGTTTTTT.

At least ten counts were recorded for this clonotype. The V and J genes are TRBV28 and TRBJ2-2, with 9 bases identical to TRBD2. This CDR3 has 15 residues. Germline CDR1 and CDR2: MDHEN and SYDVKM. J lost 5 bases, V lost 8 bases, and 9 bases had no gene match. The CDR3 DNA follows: TGTGCCAGCGGGGCTAGCGGGATAGGTACCGGGGAGCTGTTTTTT. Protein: CASGASGIGTGELFF. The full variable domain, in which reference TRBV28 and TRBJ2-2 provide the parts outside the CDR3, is DVKVTQSSRYLVKRTGEKVFLECVQDMDHENMFWYRQDPGLGLRLIYFSYDVKMKEKGDIPEGYSVSREKKERFSLILESASTNQTSMYLCASGASGIGTGELFFGEGSRLTVL.

CDR3 amino acids: CASSLVPTIRGYEQYF. The CDR3, as DNA: TGTGCCAGCAGCTTAGTACCGACCATTCGGGGATACGAGCAGTACTTC. The chain recombines TRBV11-2 with TRBJ2-7; tentatively, D is TRBD2 (5 bases). V was cut by 1 base and J by 4 bases, with 17 bases left in between. Looked up from germline, CDR1 is SGHAT and CDR2 is FQNNGV. CDR3 length equals 16 residues. Filled out from reference TRBV11-2 and TRBJ2-7, the complete variable domain reads EAGVAQSPRYKIIEKRQSVAFWCNPISGHATLYWYQQILGQGPKLLIQFQNNGVVDDSQLPKDRFSAERLKGVDSTLKIQPAKLEDSAVYLCASSLVPTIRGYEQYFGPGTRLTVT.

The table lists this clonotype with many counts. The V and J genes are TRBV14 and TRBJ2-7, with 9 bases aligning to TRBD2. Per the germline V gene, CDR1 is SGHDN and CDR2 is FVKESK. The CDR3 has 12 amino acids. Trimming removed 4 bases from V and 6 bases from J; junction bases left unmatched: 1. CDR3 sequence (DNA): TGTGCCAGCAGCCTAGCGGGAGTCGAGCAGTACTTC. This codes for CASSLAGVEQYF. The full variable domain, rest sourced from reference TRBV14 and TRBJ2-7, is EAGVTQFPSHSVIEKGQTVTLRCDPISGHDNLYWYRRVMGKEIKFLLHFVKESKQDESGMPNNRFLAERTGGTYSTLKVQPAELEDSGVYFCASSLAGVEQYFGPGTRLTVT.

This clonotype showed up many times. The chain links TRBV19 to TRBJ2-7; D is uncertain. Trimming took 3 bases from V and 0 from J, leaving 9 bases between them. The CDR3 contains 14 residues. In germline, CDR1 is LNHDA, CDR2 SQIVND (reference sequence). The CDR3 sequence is CASSISASSYEQYF. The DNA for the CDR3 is TGTGCCAGTAGTATCTCCGCGAGCTCCTACGAGCAGTACTTC.

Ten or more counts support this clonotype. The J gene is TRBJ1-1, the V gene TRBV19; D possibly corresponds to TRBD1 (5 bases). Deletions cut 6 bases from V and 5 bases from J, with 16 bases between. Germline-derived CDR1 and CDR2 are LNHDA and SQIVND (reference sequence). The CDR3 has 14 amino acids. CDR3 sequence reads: CASRLQGTETEAFF. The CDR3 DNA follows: TGTGCCAGTAGGCTCCAGGGTACGGAGACTGAAGCTTTCTTT.

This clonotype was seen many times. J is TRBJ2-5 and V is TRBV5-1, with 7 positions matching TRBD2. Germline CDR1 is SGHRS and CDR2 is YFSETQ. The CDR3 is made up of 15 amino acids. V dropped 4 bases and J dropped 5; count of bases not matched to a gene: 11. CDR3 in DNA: TGCGCCAGCAGCACCCGGGATAGCGGGTCTGAGACCCAGTACTTC. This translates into CASSTRDSGSETQYF.

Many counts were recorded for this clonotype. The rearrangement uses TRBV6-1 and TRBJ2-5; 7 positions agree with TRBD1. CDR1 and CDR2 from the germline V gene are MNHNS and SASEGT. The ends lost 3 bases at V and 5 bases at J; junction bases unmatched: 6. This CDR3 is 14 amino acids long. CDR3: CASSETGTLETQYF. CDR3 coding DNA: TGTGCCAGCAGTGAGACAGGGACGTTGGAGACCCAGTACTTC.

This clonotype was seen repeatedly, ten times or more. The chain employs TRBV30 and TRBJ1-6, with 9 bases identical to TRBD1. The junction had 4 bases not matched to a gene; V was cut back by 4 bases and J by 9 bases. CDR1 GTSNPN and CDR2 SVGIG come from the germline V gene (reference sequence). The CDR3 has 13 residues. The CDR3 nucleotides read TGTGCCTGGACGGGACAGGGCGTTTCACCCCTCCACTTT. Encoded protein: CAWTGQGVSPLHF.

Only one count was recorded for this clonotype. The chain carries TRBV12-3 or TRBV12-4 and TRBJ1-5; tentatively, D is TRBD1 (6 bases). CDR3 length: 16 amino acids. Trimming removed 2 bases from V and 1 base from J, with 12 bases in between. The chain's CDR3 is CASSLSQGLSNQPQHF. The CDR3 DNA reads TGTGCCAGCAGTTTATCACAGGGATTGAGCAATCAGCCCCAGCATTTT.

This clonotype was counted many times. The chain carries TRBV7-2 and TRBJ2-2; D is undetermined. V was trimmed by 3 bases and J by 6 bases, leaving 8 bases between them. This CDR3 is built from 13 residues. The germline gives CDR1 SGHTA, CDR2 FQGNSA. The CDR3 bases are TGTGCCAGCAGCTTGTCCGGGCCCGGGGAGCTGTTTTTT. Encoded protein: CASSLSGPGELFF. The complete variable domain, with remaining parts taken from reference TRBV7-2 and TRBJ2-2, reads GAGVSQSPSNKVTEKGKDVELRCDPISGHTALYWYRQSLGQGLEFLIYFQGNSAPDKSGLPSDRFSAERTGGSVSTLTIQRTQQEDSAVYLCASSLSGPGELFFGEGSRLTVL.

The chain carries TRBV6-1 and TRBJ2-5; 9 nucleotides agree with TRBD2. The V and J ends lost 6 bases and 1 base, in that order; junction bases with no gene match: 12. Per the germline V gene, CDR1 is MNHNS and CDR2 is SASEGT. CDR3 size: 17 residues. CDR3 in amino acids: CASSPGLAGPTQETQYF. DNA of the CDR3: TGTGCCAGCAGCCCGGGACTAGCTGGACCCACCCAAGAGACCCAGTACTTC.

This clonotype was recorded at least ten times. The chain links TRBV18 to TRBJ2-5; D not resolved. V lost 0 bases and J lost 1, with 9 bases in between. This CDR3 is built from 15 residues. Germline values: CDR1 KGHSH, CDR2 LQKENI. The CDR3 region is CASSPPKGSQETQYF. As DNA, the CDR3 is TGTGCCAGCTCACCACCTAAAGGTTCCCAAGAGACCCAGTACTTC.